Listed below are T cell receptor beta chains from one sample, sequenced in a study of cytomegalovirus exposure and HLA in healthy donors. Measured with immunoSEQ multiplex PCR; TCRdb has only the in-frame clones, and not every one. The sample has 120,000 to 150,000 clones, around 79% seen once. Sequencing was carried out using PBMCs. Receptors originate from a woman aged 40 to 55 in good health and CMV-seropositive. The CDR3 runs from the conserved cysteine through the conserved F or W. The order of the fields is D gene, clone size, J gene, V gene, CDR3 DNA, CDR3 protein. D genes are given only for firm matches. Clone size, where shown, is once, few, many, or a class for clones that have expanded.

d_gene: TRBD1
abundance: few
j_gene: TRBJ1-4
v_gene: TRBV2
CDR3nt: TGTGCCAGCAAGGTCGGGACAGCAGATGAAAAACTGTTTTTT
CDR3aa: CASKVGTADEKLFF

d_gene: TRBD1
abundance: .
j_gene: TRBJ1-2
v_gene: TRBV14
CDR3nt: TGTGCCAGCAGCCACCGACAGGGGAGCTATGGCTACACCTTC
CDR3aa: CASSHRQGSYGYTF

d_gene: .
abundance: few
j_gene: TRBJ2-1
v_gene: TRBV6-5
CDR3nt: TGTGCCAGCAGTTTAATACAGGGCTCCTACAATGAGCAGTTCTTC
CDR3aa: CASSLIQGSYNEQFF

d_gene: .
abundance: .
j_gene: TRBJ1-1
v_gene: TRBV6-6
CDR3nt: TGTGCCAGCAGTTGGGGGGGGAGCGTGAACACTGAAGCTTTCTTT
CDR3aa: CASSWGGSVNTEAFF

d_gene: .
abundance: .
j_gene: TRBJ1-3
v_gene: TRBV21-1
CDR3nt: TGTGCCAGCAGCAAAAGACGGGACAGGTGCTCTGGAAACACCATATATTTT
CDR3aa: CASSKRRDRCSGNTIYF

d_gene: .
abundance: .
j_gene: TRBJ2-5
v_gene: TRBV7-2
CDR3nt: TGTGCCAGCAGCTTTAGGCTAGGACAAGAGACCCAGTACTTC
CDR3aa: CASSFRLGQETQYF

d_gene: .
abundance: .
j_gene: TRBJ1-1
v_gene: TRBV9
CDR3nt: TGTGCCAGCAGTGAGGGGGACACTGAAGCTTTCTTT
CDR3aa: CASSEGDTEAFF

d_gene: .
abundance: few
j_gene: TRBJ2-5
v_gene: TRBV27
CDR3nt: TGTGCCAGCACCGCCTATGTGGGGGGGCGGAAGACCCAGTACTTC
CDR3aa: CASTAYVGGRKTQYF

d_gene: TRBD1
abundance: few
j_gene: TRBJ2-1
v_gene: TRBV15
CDR3nt: TGTGCCACCAGCAACGCAAGGACAGGGAGCAATGAGCAGTTCTTC
CDR3aa: CATSNARTGSNEQFF

d_gene: TRBD2
abundance: once
j_gene: TRBJ2-3
v_gene: TRBV18
CDR3nt: TGTGCCAGCTCACCATTACTAGCGCTTAGCACAGATACGCAGTATTTT
CDR3aa: CASSPLLALSTDTQYF

d_gene: TRBD1
abundance: .
j_gene: TRBJ2-7
v_gene: TRBV11-3
CDR3nt: TGTGCCAGCAGCACGGGACAGGGGGCGAGTGAGCAGTACTTC
CDR3aa: CASSTGQGASEQYF

d_gene: .
abundance: .
j_gene: TRBJ1-3
v_gene: TRBV5-1
CDR3nt: TGCGCCAGCAGCGCCATCCCCGGGACTCTTCAGTCTGGAAACACCATATATTTT
CDR3aa: CASSAIPGTLQSGNTIYF

d_gene: .
abundance: .
j_gene: TRBJ2-7
v_gene: TRBV7-9
CDR3nt: TGTGCCAGCAGCCAGTCCCTCCGCATCCACGAGCAGTACTTC
CDR3aa: CASSQSLRIHEQYF

d_gene: TRBD1
abundance: .
j_gene: TRBJ1-2
v_gene: TRBV19
CDR3nt: TGTGCCAGTACTTCGTCGGAGGGACAGGGTGTTTTGGAGACGGGCTACACCTTC
CDR3aa: CASTSSEGQGVLETGYTF

d_gene: .
abundance: .
j_gene: TRBJ1-4
v_gene: TRBV18
CDR3nt: TGTGCCAGCTCGCTCGGGTCAACTAATGAAAAACTGTTTTTT
CDR3aa: CASSLGSTNEKLFF

d_gene: TRBD1
abundance: once
j_gene: TRBJ2-7
v_gene: TRBV6-1
CDR3nt: TGTGCCAGTAAAAGGGGGCACGACTCCTACGAGCAGTACTTC
CDR3aa: CASKRGHDSYEQYF

d_gene: .
abundance: .
j_gene: TRBJ1-2
v_gene: TRBV30
CDR3nt: TGTGCCTGGAGTGTCGGCAGGGTTCATGGCTACACCTTC
CDR3aa: CAWSVGRVHGYTF

d_gene: .
abundance: .
j_gene: TRBJ2-2
v_gene: TRBV19
CDR3nt: TGTGCCAGTAGTGTTGTCAGGGCGGTCACCGGGGAGCTGTTTTTT
CDR3aa: CASSVVRAVTGELFF

d_gene: .
abundance: .
j_gene: TRBJ1-5
v_gene: TRBV6-1
CDR3nt: TGTGCCAGCAGTTATAACAGGTTACAGCCCCAGCATTTT
CDR3aa: CASSYNRLQPQHF

d_gene: TRBD2
abundance: .
j_gene: TRBJ2-5
v_gene: TRBV6-5
CDR3nt: TGTGCCAGCAGTTACTTTTCTAGCGGGGCTTTGGAGACCCAGTACTTC
CDR3aa: CASSYFSSGALETQYF

d_gene: .
abundance: .
j_gene: TRBJ1-3
v_gene: TRBV18
CDR3nt: TGTGCCAGCTCACCGTCCCAGGCCACTGGAAACACCATATATTTT
CDR3aa: CASSPSQATGNTIYF

d_gene: .
abundance: .
j_gene: TRBJ2-5
v_gene: TRBV7-9
CDR3nt: TGTGCCCACCGACCGGAGCTAGGGACCCAGTACTTC
CDR3aa: CAHRPELGTQYF

d_gene: TRBD1
abundance: .
j_gene: TRBJ2-2
v_gene: TRBV7-3
CDR3nt: TGTGCGACCGCCAGGGGGTCGAACACCGGGGAGCTGTTTTTT
CDR3aa: CATARGSNTGELFF

d_gene: TRBD2
abundance: .
j_gene: TRBJ2-1
v_gene: TRBV4-2
CDR3nt: TGTGCCAGCAGACCCACGCTTAGCGGGGGGTACAATGAGCAGTTCTTC
CDR3aa: CASRPTLSGGYNEQFF

d_gene: TRBD1
abundance: .
j_gene: TRBJ1-1
v_gene: TRBV4-2
CDR3nt: TGTGCCAGCAGCCAAGATGGGACAGGATCCCGAGGAGCTTTCTTT
CDR3aa: CASSQDGTGSRGAFF

d_gene: .
abundance: .
j_gene: TRBJ1-1
v_gene: TRBV9
CDR3nt: TGTGCCAGCAGCGGCGGGAGCCCCGTGTCAAACACTGAAGCTTTCTTT
CDR3aa: CASSGGSPVSNTEAFF

d_gene: TRBD1
abundance: .
j_gene: TRBJ2-7
v_gene: TRBV14
CDR3nt: TGTGCCAGCAGCCAAGAATGGGACAGGGGGCTTAGCAAGCAGTACTTC
CDR3aa: CASSQEWDRGLSKQYF

d_gene: TRBD2
abundance: .
j_gene: TRBJ2-5
v_gene: TRBV7-9
CDR3nt: TGTGCCAGCAGCCCCCAGGGCGGGAGAGCGACCCAGTACTTC
CDR3aa: CASSPQGGRATQYF

d_gene: .
abundance: .
j_gene: TRBJ2-7
v_gene: TRBV28
CDR3nt: TGTGCCAGCAGTTTATTACCCCCCAGCGAGGAGCAGTACTTC
CDR3aa: CASSLLPPSEEQYF

d_gene: TRBD1
abundance: .
j_gene: TRBJ1-2
v_gene: TRBV6-5
CDR3nt: TGTGCCAGCAGCGCCTCGACAGGGGGTGACTATGGCTACACCTTC
CDR3aa: CASSASTGGDYGYTF

d_gene: .
abundance: once
j_gene: TRBJ1-4
v_gene: TRBV6-1
CDR3nt: TGTGCCAGCAGTGAAGCAGCGATTCCAACTAATGAAAAACTGTTTTTT
CDR3aa: CASSEAAIPTNEKLFF

d_gene: TRBD1
abundance: once
j_gene: TRBJ1-1
v_gene: TRBV7-9
CDR3nt: TGTGCCAGCAGCTTAGGCAGCTACGTGCAGGGGGCGGAAGCTTTCTTT
CDR3aa: CASSLGSYVQGAEAFF

d_gene: TRBD2
abundance: once
j_gene: TRBJ2-5
v_gene: TRBV7-3
CDR3nt: TGTGCCAGCAGCCCGGGACTAGCGGGGGACCTACAAGAGACCCAGTACTTC
CDR3aa: CASSPGLAGDLQETQYF

d_gene: .
abundance: .
j_gene: TRBJ2-3
v_gene: TRBV6-5
CDR3nt: TGTGCCAGCAGTTACTCGCCTTACTACCCCACAGATACGCAGTATTTT
CDR3aa: CASSYSPYYPTDTQYF

d_gene: TRBD1
abundance: .
j_gene: TRBJ2-4
v_gene: TRBV2
CDR3nt: TGTGCCAGCAGTGGACGACAGGGGGCCAAAAACATTCAGTACTTC
CDR3aa: CASSGRQGAKNIQYF

d_gene: .
abundance: .
j_gene: TRBJ1-1
v_gene: TRBV30
CDR3nt: TGTGCCTGGAACCCCCTGGGGGGCACTGAAGCTTTCTTT
CDR3aa: CAWNPLGGTEAFF

d_gene: TRBD2
abundance: .
j_gene: TRBJ2-7
v_gene: TRBV7-6
CDR3nt: TGTGCCAGCAGCTTCCCGGGAGGGGAGCAGTACTTC
CDR3aa: CASSFPGGEQYF

d_gene: TRBD2
abundance: .
j_gene: TRBJ2-1
v_gene: TRBV7-3
CDR3nt: TGTGCCAGCAGCCGCGGGGGAGCGGGGGGGAATGAGCAGTTCTTC
CDR3aa: CASSRGGAGGNEQFF

d_gene: .
abundance: .
j_gene: TRBJ2-7
v_gene: TRBV5-4
CDR3nt: TGTGCCAGCAGCTTGGAAGCAGGGCCAGGATTCGAGCAGTACTTC
CDR3aa: CASSLEAGPGFEQYF

d_gene: TRBD1
abundance: .
j_gene: TRBJ1-2
v_gene: TRBV7-3
CDR3nt: TGTGCCAGCAGCAATCCAGGGGGCGACGGCTACACCTTC
CDR3aa: CASSNPGGDGYTF

d_gene: .
abundance: once
j_gene: TRBJ1-2
v_gene: TRBV10-1
CDR3nt: TGCGCCAGCAGTGACGGGAAGGGCTACACCTTC
CDR3aa: CASSDGKGYTF

d_gene: .
abundance: .
j_gene: TRBJ1-1
v_gene: TRBV6-5
CDR3nt: TGTGCCAGCAGTGATACAGTTCTGAACACTGAAGCTTTCTTT
CDR3aa: CASSDTVLNTEAFF

d_gene: .
abundance: .
j_gene: TRBJ1-1
v_gene: TRBV6-5
CDR3nt: TGTGCCAGCAGCCCCGGGGACACTGAAGCTTTCTTT
CDR3aa: CASSPGDTEAFF

d_gene: .
abundance: .
j_gene: TRBJ2-7
v_gene: TRBV4-2
CDR3nt: TGTGCCAGCCCGACCCGGGGGAAGGCCTACGAGCAGTACTTC
CDR3aa: CASPTRGKAYEQYF

d_gene: TRBD2
abundance: .
j_gene: TRBJ2-3
v_gene: TRBV7-9
CDR3nt: TGTGCCAGCAGCCCCTTGAGCGGGGATAGCACAGATACGCAGTATTTT
CDR3aa: CASSPLSGDSTDTQYF

d_gene: .
abundance: .
j_gene: TRBJ1-5
v_gene: TRBV4-1
CDR3nt: TGCGCCAGCAGCCAAACAGAATATAGCAATCAGCCCCAGCATTTT
CDR3aa: CASSQTEYSNQPQHF

d_gene: TRBD1
abundance: .
j_gene: TRBJ1-2
v_gene: TRBV10-3
CDR3nt: TGTGCCATCAGTGAGTCCGGACAGGGGGCCACTATACGCTACACCTTC
CDR3aa: CAISESGQGATIRYTF

d_gene: .
abundance: .
j_gene: TRBJ2-1
v_gene: TRBV27
CDR3nt: TGTGCCAGCAGTTTAGCGCCCTACAATGAGCAGTTCTTC
CDR3aa: CASSLAPYNEQFF

d_gene: TRBD1
abundance: once
j_gene: TRBJ2-1
v_gene: TRBV18
CDR3nt: TGTGCCAGCTCATCCACCGGGACAGGGATCTACAATGAGCAGTTCTTC
CDR3aa: CASSSTGTGIYNEQFF

d_gene: .
abundance: .
j_gene: TRBJ2-7
v_gene: TRBV28
CDR3nt: TGTGCCAGCAGGCCAGACAGCTACGAGCAGTACTTC
CDR3aa: CASRPDSYEQYF

d_gene: TRBD1
abundance: .
j_gene: TRBJ2-7
v_gene: TRBV5-4
CDR3nt: TGTGCCAGCAGCTTGGGGACAGGGGGATCCTACGAGCAGTACTTC
CDR3aa: CASSLGTGGSYEQYF

d_gene: .
abundance: few
j_gene: TRBJ1-1
v_gene: TRBV27
CDR3nt: TGTGCCAGCAGGACAGGAGTAATGAACACTGAAGCTTTCTTT
CDR3aa: CASRTGVMNTEAFF

d_gene: .
abundance: few
j_gene: TRBJ2-2
v_gene: TRBV10-3
CDR3nt: TGTGCCACCCGGGACTCCAACACCGGGGAGCTGTTTTTT
CDR3aa: CATRDSNTGELFF

d_gene: .
abundance: .
j_gene: TRBJ2-1
v_gene: TRBV9
CDR3nt: TGTGCCAGCAGCGCCAAAGGGACTTCGTCGACCGGTGAGCAGTTCTTC
CDR3aa: CASSAKGTSSTGEQFF

d_gene: .
abundance: .
j_gene: TRBJ2-3
v_gene: TRBV29-1
CDR3nt: TGCAGCGTCCGGGGGAGACTCACAGATACGCAGTATTTT
CDR3aa: CSVRGRLTDTQYF

d_gene: .
abundance: few
j_gene: TRBJ1-5
v_gene: TRBV18
CDR3nt: TGTGCCAGCTCAACCACTGGTAGCAATCAGCCCCAGCATTTT
CDR3aa: CASSTTGSNQPQHF

d_gene: .
abundance: .
j_gene: TRBJ2-1
v_gene: TRBV19
CDR3nt: TGTGCCAGTAGCGGTACCCTAGCGAACGCCTACAATGAGCAGTTCTTC
CDR3aa: CASSGTLANAYNEQFF